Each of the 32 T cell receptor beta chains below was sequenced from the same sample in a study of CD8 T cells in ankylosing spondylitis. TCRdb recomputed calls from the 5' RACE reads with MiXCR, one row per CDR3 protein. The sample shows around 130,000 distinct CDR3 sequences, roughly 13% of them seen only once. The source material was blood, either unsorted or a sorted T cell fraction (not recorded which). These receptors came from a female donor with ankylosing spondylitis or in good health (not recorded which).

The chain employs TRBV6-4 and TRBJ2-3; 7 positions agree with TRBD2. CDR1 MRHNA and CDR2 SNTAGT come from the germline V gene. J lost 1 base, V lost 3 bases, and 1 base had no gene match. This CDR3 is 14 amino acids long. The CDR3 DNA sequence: TGTGCCAGCAGTGAGGGGGGGGGCACAGATACGCAGTATTTT. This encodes CASSEGGGTDTQYF.

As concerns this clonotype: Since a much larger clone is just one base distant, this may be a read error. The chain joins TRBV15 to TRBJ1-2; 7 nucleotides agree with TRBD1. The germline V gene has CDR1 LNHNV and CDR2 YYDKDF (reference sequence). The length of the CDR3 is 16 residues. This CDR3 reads CAASTEDRAFENGYTF. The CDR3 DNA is TGTGCCGCCAGCACCGAAGACAGGGCCTTCGAAAATGGCTACACCTTC.

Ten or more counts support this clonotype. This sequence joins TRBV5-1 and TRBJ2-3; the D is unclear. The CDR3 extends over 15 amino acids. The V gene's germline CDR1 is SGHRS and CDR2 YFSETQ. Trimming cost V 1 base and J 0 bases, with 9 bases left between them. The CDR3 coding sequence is TGCGCCAGCAGCTTGAGGGCAGCTAGCACAGATACGCAGTATTTT. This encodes CASSLRAASTDTQYF. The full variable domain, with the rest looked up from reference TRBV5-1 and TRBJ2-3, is KAGVTQTPRYLIKTRGQQVTLSCSPISGHRSVSWYQQTPGQGLQFLFEYFSETQRNKGNFPGRFSGRQFSNSRSEMNVSTLELGDSALYLCASSLRAASTDTQYFGPGTRLTVL.

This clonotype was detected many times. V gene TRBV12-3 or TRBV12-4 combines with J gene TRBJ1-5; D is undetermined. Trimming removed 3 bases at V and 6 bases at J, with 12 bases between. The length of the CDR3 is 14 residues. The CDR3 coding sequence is TGTGCCAGCAGTTTTGGCAGTGCAGGTCAGCCCCAGCATTTT. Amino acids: CASSFGSAGQPQHF.

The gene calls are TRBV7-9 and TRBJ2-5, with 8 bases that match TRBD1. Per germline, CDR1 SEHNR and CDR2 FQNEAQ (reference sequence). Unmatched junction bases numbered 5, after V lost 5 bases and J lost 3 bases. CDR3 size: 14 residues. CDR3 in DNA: TGTGCCAGCAGCCCTAGGACAGGGAAAGAGACCCAGTACTTC. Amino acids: CASSPRTGKETQYF.

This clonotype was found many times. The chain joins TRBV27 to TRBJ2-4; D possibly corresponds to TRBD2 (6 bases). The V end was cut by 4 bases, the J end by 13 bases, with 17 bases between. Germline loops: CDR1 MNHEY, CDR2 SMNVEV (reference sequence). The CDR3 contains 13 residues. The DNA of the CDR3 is TGTGCCAGCAGTTCCCAGGACGGGGGTGAACAGTACTTC. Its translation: CASSSQDGGEQYF.

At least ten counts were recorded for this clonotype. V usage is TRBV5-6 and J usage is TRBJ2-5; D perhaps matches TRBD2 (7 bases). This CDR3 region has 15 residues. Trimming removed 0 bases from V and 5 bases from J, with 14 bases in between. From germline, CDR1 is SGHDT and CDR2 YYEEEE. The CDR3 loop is CASSLVGGALETQYF. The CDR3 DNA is TGTGCCAGCAGCTTGGTAGGGGGGGCCTTGGAGACCCAGTACTTC.

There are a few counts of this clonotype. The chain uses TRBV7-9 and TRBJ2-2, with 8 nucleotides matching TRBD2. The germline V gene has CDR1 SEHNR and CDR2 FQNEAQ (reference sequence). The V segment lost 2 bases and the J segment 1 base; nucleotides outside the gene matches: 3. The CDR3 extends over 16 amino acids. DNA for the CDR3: TGTGCCAGCAGCTTACAGCGGGAGTGGAACACCGGGGAGCTGTTTTTT. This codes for CASSLQREWNTGELFF. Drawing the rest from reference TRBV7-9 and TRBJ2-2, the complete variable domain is DTGVSQNPRHKITKRGQNVTFRCDPISEHNRLYWYRQTLGQGPEFLTYFQNEAQLEKSRLLSDRFSAERPKGSFSTLEIQRTEQGDSAMYLCASSLQREWNTGELFFGEGSRLTVL.

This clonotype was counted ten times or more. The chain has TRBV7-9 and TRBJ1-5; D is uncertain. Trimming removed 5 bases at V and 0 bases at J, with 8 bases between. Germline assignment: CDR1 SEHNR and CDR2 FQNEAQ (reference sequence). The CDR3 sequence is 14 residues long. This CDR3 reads CASSPSSSNQPQHF. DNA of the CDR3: TGTGCCAGCAGCCCAAGTTCTAGCAATCAGCCCCAGCATTTT.

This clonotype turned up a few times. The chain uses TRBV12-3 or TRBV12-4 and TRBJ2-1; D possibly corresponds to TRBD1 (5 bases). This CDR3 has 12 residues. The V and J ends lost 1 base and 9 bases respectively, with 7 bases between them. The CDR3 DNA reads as TGTGCCAGCAGTTTAGTCAGGGTTGAGCAGTTCTTC. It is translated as CASSLVRVEQFF.

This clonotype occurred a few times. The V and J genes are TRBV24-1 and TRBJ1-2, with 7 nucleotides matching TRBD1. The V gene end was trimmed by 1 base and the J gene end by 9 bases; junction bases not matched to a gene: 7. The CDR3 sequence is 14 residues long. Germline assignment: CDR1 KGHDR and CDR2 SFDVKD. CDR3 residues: CATSDFWTGIRYTF. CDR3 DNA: TGTGCCACCAGTGATTTCTGGACAGGTATCCGCTACACCTTC.

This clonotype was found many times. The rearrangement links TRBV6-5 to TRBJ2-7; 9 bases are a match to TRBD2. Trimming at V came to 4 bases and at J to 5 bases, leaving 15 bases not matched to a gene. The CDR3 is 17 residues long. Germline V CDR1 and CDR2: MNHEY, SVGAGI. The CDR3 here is CASSSLTFSGRSDEQYF. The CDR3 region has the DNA TGTGCCAGCAGTTCTCTTACCTTTAGCGGGAGATCCGACGAGCAGTACTTC.

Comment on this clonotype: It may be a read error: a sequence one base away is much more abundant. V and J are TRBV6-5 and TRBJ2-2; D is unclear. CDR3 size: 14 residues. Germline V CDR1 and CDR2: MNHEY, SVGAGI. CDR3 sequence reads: CASNYSGGTGELFF. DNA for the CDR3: TGTGCCAGCAATTACTCGGGCGGCACCGGGGAGCTGTTTTTT.

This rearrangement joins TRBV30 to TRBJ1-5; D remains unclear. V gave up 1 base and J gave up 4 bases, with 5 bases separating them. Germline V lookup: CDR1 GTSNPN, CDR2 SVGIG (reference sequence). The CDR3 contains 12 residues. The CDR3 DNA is TGTGCCTGGAGTGGAGCAAATCAGCCCCAGCATTTT. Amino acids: CAWSGANQPQHF.

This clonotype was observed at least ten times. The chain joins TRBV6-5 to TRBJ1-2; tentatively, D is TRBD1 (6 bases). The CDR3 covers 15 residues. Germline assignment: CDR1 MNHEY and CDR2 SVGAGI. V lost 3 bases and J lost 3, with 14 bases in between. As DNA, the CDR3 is TGTGCCAGCAGTTATAGGACAGCTCGCGACTATGGCTACACCTTC. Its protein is CASSYRTARDYGYTF.

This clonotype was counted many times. The CDR3 reads CASSPNGYNEQFF. In nucleotides, the CDR3 is TGTGCCAGCAGTCCCAACGGCTACAATGAGCAGTTCTTC. The V and J genes are TRBV7-9 and TRBJ2-1; D remains ambiguous. Trimming took off 6 bases at V and 3 bases at J, with 9 bases between the two ends. Per the germline V gene, CDR1 is SEHNR and CDR2 is FQNEAQ (reference sequence). The CDR3 has 13 residues. The variable domain in full, with the rest retrieved from reference TRBV7-9 and TRBJ2-1, is DTGVSQNPRHKITKRGQNVTFRCDPISEHNRLYWYRQTLGQGPEFLTYFQNEAQLEKSRLLSDRFSAERPKGSFSTLEIQRTEQGDSAMYLCASSPNGYNEQFFGPGTRLTVL.

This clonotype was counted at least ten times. The CDR3 here is CATSRDLSQNYGYTF. CDR3 coding DNA: TGTGCCACCAGCAGAGATTTGTCGCAAAACTATGGCTACACCTTC. The chain uses TRBV15 and TRBJ1-2; D not certain. The CDR3 runs 15 residues. Germline V CDR1 and CDR2: LNHNV, YYDKDF (reference sequence). Trimming took off 0 bases at V and 2 bases at J, with 10 bases between the two ends. The full variable domain, its missing parts supplied by reference TRBV15 and TRBJ1-2, is DAMVIQNPRYQVTQFGKPVTLSCSQTLNHNVMYWYQQKSSQAPKLLFHYYDKDFNNEADTPDNFQSRRPNTSFCFLDIRSPGLGDTAMYLCATSRDLSQNYGYTFGSGTRLTVV.

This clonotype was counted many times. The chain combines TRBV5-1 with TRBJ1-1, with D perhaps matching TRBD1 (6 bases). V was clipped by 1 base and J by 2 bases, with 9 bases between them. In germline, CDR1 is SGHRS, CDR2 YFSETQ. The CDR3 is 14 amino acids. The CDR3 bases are TGCGCCAGCAGCTTGTCCGGGGGCAACACTGAAGCTTTCTTT. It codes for CASSLSGGNTEAFF.

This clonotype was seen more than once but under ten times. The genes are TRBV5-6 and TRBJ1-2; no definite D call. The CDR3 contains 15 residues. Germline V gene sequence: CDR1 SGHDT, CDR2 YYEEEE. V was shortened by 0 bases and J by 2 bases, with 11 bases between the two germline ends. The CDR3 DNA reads TGTGCCAGCAGCTTGGATCCGACATCCAACTATGGCTACACCTTC. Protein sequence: CASSLDPTSNYGYTF.

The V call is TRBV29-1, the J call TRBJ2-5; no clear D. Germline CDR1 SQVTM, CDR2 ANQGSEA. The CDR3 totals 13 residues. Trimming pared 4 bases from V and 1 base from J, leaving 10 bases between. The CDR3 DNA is TGCAGCGTTGGGCGACGACTCCAAGAGACCCAGTACTTC. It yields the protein CSVGRRLQETQYF.

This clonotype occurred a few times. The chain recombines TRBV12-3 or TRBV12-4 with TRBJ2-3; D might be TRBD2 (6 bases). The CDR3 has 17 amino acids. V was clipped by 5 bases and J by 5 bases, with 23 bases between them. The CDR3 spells CASSPPAVEGGRDTQYF. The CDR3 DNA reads TGTGCCAGCAGTCCTCCCGCGGTGGAGGGAGGTAGAGATACGCAGTATTTT.

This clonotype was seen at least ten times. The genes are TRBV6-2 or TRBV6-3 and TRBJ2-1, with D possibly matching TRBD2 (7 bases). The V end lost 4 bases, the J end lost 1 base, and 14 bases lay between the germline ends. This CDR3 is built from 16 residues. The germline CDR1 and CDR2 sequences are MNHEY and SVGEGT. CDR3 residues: CASSSGGLKSYNEQFF. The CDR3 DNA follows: TGTGCCAGCAGTTCGGGGGGCCTGAAATCCTACAATGAGCAGTTCTTC.

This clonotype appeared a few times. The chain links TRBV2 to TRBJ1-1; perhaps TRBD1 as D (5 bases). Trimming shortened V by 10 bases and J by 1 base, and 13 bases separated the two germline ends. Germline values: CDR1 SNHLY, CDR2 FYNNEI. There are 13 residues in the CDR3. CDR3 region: CATRPQENTEAFF. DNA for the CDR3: TGTGCCACTAGGCCACAGGAGAACACTGAAGCTTTCTTT.

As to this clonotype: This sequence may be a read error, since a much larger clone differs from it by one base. The CDR3 is CASRPSGGPLYNERFF. CDR3 nucleotides: TGTGCCAGCAGACCTAGCGGGGGGCCCCTCTACAATGAGCGGTTCTTC. The rearrangement uses TRBV12-3 or TRBV12-4 and TRBJ2-1; 11 bases map to TRBD2. The CDR3 covers 16 residues.

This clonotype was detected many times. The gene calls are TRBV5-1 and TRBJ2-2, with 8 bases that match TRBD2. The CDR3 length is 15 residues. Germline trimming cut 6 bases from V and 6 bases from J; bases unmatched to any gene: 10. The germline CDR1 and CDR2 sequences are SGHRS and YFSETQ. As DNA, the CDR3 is TGCGCCAGCAAACTTGGGCGGGAGGATGCCGGGGAGCTGTTTTTT. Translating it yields CASKLGREDAGELFF.

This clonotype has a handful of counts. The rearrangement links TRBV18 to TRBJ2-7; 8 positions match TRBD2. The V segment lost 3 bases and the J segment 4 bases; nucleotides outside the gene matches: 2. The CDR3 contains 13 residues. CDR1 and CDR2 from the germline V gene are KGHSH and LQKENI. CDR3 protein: CASSPTSGYEQYF. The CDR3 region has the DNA TGTGCCAGCTCACCTACTAGCGGATACGAGCAGTACTTC.

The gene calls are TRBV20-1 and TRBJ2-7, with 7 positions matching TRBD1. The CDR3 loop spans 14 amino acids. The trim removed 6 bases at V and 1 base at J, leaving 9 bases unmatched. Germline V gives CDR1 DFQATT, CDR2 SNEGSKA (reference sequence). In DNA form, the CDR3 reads TGCAGTGCGGAAGACAGGGAGCGATCCTACGAGCAGTACTTC. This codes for CSAEDRERSYEQYF.

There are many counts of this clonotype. This CDR3 is CSARRARGSDYGYTF. The CDR3 DNA reads TGCAGTGCTAGAAGGGCGCGGGGGAGTGACTATGGCTACACCTTC. This chain links TRBV20-1 with TRBJ1-2, with TRBD1 as a possible D gene (5 bases). The V gene lost 2 bases and the J gene lost 3 bases, with 16 bases spanning the gap. From germline, CDR1 is DFQATT and CDR2 SNEGSKA (reference sequence). The CDR3 has 15 residues.

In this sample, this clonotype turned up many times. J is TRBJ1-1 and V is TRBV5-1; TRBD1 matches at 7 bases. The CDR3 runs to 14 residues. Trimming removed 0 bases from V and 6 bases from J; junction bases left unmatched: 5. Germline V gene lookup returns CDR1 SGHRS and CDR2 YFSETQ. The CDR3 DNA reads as TGCGCCAGCAGCTTGGCCGAGGGGGCCTCTGAAGCTTTCTTT. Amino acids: CASSLAEGASEAFF.

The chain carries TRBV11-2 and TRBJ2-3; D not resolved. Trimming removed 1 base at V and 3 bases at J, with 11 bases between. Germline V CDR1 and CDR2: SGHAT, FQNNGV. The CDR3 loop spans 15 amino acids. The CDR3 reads CASSLGQVQTDTQYF. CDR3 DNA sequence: TGTGCCAGCAGCTTAGGGCAGGTGCAGACAGATACGCAGTATTTT. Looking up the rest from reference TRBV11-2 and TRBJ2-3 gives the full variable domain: EAGVAQSPRYKIIEKRQSVAFWCNPISGHATLYWYQQILGQGPKLLIQFQNNGVVDDSQLPKDRFSAERLKGVDSTLKIQPAKLEDSAVYLCASSLGQVQTDTQYFGPGTRLTVL.

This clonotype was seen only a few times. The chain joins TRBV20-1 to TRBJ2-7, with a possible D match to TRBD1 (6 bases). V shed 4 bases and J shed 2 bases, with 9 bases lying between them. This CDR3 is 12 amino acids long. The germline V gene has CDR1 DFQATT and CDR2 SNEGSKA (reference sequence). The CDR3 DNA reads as TGCAGTGCTATACAGGGAACCTACGAGCAGTACTTC. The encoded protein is CSAIQGTYEQYF.

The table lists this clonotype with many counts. Written as DNA, the CDR3 is TGCGCCAGCAGCTTTGGAGACAGGGACACCGGGGAGCTGTTTTTT. It is translated as CASSFGDRDTGELFF. The J gene is TRBJ2-2, the V gene TRBV5-1, with TRBD1 identical over 7 bases. CDR3 length: 15 residues. CDR1 and CDR2 (germline): SGHRS, YFSETQ. Trimming removed 2 bases from V and 3 bases from J; junction bases left unmatched: 4.